One and the same sample provided the 17 T cell receptor beta chains below, sequenced in a study of type 1 regulatory T cells. Using its own MiXCR run on the reads, TCRdb lists one record per CDR3 protein. The sample carries 75,000 to 100,000 distinct CDR3 sequences, roughly 28% recorded once. Material: CD4+ T cells, either the whole sample or a sorted fraction (not recorded which). The receptors here all came from a human donor in good health.

This clonotype was seen only a few times. The genes are TRBV7-9 and TRBJ1-1; D gene uncertain. Trimming removed 5 bases at V and 6 bases at J, with 13 bases between. This CDR3 has 13 residues. The V gene's germline CDR1 is SEHNR and CDR2 FQNEAQ (reference sequence). The CDR3 loop reads CASSPKGPAEAFF. The CDR3 DNA reads TGTGCCAGCAGCCCGAAAGGACCCGCTGAAGCTTTCTTT.

This clonotype was counted a few times. The V call is TRBV6-2 or TRBV6-3, the J call TRBJ2-3; no definite D call. Germline assignment: CDR1 MNHEY and CDR2 SVGEGT. The CDR3 sequence is 12 residues long. The V gene lost 8 bases and the J gene lost 1 base, with 7 bases spanning the gap. The CDR3 nucleotides read TGTGCCAGCTGGTCGGGCACAGATACGCAGTATTTT. This translates into CASWSGTDTQYF.

The J gene is TRBJ2-2, the V gene TRBV14; D perhaps matches TRBD1 (5 bases). The CDR3 consists of 15 residues. V lost 4 bases, J lost 6 bases, and 15 bases lay in between. From germline, CDR1 is SGHDN and CDR2 FVKESK. This chain's CDR3 is CASSRPTLGAGELFF. CDR3 nucleotides: TGTGCCAGCAGCCGCCCGACCCTAGGGGCCGGGGAGCTGTTTTTT.

The chain couples TRBV6-5 to TRBJ2-7, with TRBD2 identical over 7 bases. Trimming removed 5 bases from V and 2 bases from J; junction bases left unmatched: 9. CDR1 is MNHEY and CDR2 is SVGAGI in the germline V gene. The CDR3 extends over 15 amino acids. In DNA, the CDR3 is TGTGCCAGCAGTAACCAGCCTAGCGGTACCTACGAGCAGTACTTC. It translates to CASSNQPSGTYEQYF.

This clonotype was counted once. The chain employs TRBV7-3 and TRBJ2-7; 7 bases are a match to TRBD1. V dropped 5 bases and J dropped 7; count of bases not matched to a gene: 5. The CDR3 runs 12 residues. Germline CDR1 is SGHTA and CDR2 is FQGTGA. CDR3 protein: CASSDAGGEQYF. The CDR3 bases are TGTGCCAGCAGCGACGCAGGGGGTGAGCAGTACTTC.

This clonotype was counted a single time. Given a much more abundant clone one base away, this may be a read error. The V call is TRBV5-1, the J call TRBJ2-7; D is perhaps TRBD2 (6 bases). Germline lookup yields CDR1 SGHRS and CDR2 YFSETQ. The CDR3 consists of 15 residues. V shed 4 bases and J shed 3 bases, with 17 bases lying between them. CDR3 bases: TGCGCCAGCAGCCTCCCCGGGGGTTCAAACTACGAGCAGTACTTC. Amino acid sequence: CASSLPGGSNYEQYF.

The rearrangement links TRBV7-2 to TRBJ2-5; possible D gene TRBD2, 5 bases. The length of the CDR3 is 14 residues. Germline V gene lookup returns CDR1 SGHTA and CDR2 FQGNSA. The V and J ends lost 3 bases and 5 bases respectively, with 13 bases between them. The chain's CDR3 is CASSFMDGGETQYF. DNA for the CDR3: TGTGCCAGCAGCTTTATGGACGGCGGGGAGACCCAGTACTTC.

The chain has TRBV20-1 and TRBJ2-3; 7 positions match TRBD2. CDR1 is DFQATT and CDR2 is SNEGSKA in the germline V gene (reference sequence). This CDR3 comprises 14 residues. J gave up 1 base and V 3 bases, and 4 bases lay outside the gene matches. CDR3 protein: CSARRRGGTDTQYF. The DNA of the CDR3 is TGCAGTGCTAGGAGACGGGGGGGCACAGATACGCAGTATTTT.

Only a few counts were recorded for this clonotype. The chain recombines TRBV28 with TRBJ1-6; weak D call: TRBD1 (6 bases). Trimming removed 6 bases at V and 5 bases at J, with 23 bases between. This CDR3 is built from 18 residues. Germline loops: CDR1 MDHEN, CDR2 SYDVKM. The CDR3 DNA is TGTGCCAGCAGCGTTCGTTCGTATCGGGGGGCCCATAATTCACCCCTCCACTTT. Protein product: CASSVRSYRGAHNSPLHF.

The chain carries TRBV20-1 and TRBJ2-3; TRBD2 agrees at 7 bases. Germline V gene data show CDR1 as DFQATT and CDR2 as SNEGSKA (reference sequence). Trimming cost V 0 bases and J 2 bases; bases outside gene matches: 8. The CDR3 contains 16 residues. The CDR3 sequence is CSARDWASGDTDTQYF. For the CDR3, the DNA is TGCAGTGCTAGAGATTGGGCTAGCGGAGACACAGATACGCAGTATTTT.

V and J are TRBV9 and TRBJ2-3, with D unclear. The CDR3 consists of 18 residues. Germline V lookup: CDR1 SGDLS, CDR2 YYNGEE. V lost 0 bases, J lost 4 bases, and 21 bases lay in between. The CDR3 loop is CASSVATSSGLTPDTQYF. The CDR3 nucleotides read TGTGCCAGCAGCGTAGCTACATCCAGTGGGTTGACCCCAGATACGCAGTATTTT.

This clonotype appeared a few times. This rearrangement joins TRBV20-1 to TRBJ2-7; 7 nucleotides agree with TRBD2. V was pared by 5 bases and J by 3 bases, with 7 bases of the junction left unmatched. The CDR3 runs to 13 residues. CDR1 is DFQATT and CDR2 is SNEGSKA in the germline V gene (reference sequence). In DNA, the CDR3 is TGCAGTGCTCGAGCGGGACTAAACTACGAGCAGTACTTC. Protein sequence: CSARAGLNYEQYF.

The chain employs TRBV4-2 and TRBJ2-1, with TRBD2 matching 7 bases. V gave up 3 bases and J gave up 8 bases; unmatched junction bases: 7. Germline CDR1 and CDR2: LGHNA and YNFKEQ. The CDR3 consists of 14 residues. This CDR3 is CASSQLTAGDEQFF. The CDR3 nucleotides read TGTGCCAGCAGCCAGTTGACCGCGGGGGATGAGCAGTTCTTC.

The chain recombines TRBV7-8 with TRBJ2-2; TRBD2 aligns across 7 bases. V lost 6 bases, J lost 4 bases, and 11 bases stayed unmatched. Germline values: CDR1 SGHVS, CDR2 FQNEAQ. The CDR3 has 16 amino acids. This chain's CDR3 is CASRNFRRGSTGELFF. DNA of the CDR3: TGTGCCAGCAGGAACTTCAGGCGGGGGAGCACCGGGGAGCTGTTTTTT.

CDR3 amino acids: CATSRDWGKTGARVQEFF. The CDR3 nucleotides read TGTGCCACCAGCAGAGACTGGGGAAAGACAGGGGCAAGGGTCCAAGAGTTCTTC. This rearrangement joins TRBV15 to TRBJ2-1; 8 bases line up with TRBD1. The CDR3 consists of 18 residues. With 0 bases clipped from V and 14 bases from J, the junction kept 21 bases outside the gene matches. Germline CDR1 and CDR2: LNHNV and YYDKDF (reference sequence).

The rearrangement uses TRBV11-2 and TRBJ1-6, with D possibly matching TRBD1 (5 bases). This CDR3 spans 18 amino acids. V gave up 1 base and J gave up 5 bases, with 18 bases separating them. Germline loops: CDR1 SGHAT, CDR2 FQNNGV. For the CDR3, the DNA is TGTGCCAGCAGCTTAGTCTTTGGAGCGGGGCCAAATAATTCACCCCTCCACTTT. Encoded protein: CASSLVFGAGPNNSPLHF.

This chain connects TRBV28 to TRBJ1-5; no definite D call. V lost 6 bases and J 0 bases, leaving 12 bases between the germline ends. There are 15 residues in the CDR3. Germline CDR1 is MDHEN and CDR2 is SYDVKM. The CDR3, as DNA: TGTGCCAGCAGCCCCGACCGAGATAGCAATCAGCCCCAGCATTTT. Amino acids: CASSPDRDSNQPQHF.